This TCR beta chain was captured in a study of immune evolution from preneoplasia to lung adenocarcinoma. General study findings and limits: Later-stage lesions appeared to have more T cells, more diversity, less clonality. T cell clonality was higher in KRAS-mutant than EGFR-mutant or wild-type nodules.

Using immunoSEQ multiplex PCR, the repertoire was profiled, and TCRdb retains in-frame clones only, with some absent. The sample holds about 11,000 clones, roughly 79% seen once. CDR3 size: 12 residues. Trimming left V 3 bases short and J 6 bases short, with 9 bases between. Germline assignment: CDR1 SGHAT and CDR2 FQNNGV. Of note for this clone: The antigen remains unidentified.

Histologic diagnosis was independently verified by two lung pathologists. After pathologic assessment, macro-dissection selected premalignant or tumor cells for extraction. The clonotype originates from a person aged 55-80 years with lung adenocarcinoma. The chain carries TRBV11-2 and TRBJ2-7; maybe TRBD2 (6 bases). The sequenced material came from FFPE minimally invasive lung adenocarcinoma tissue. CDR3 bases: TGTGCCAGCAGCTTTCGCGGGATCGAGCAGTACTTC. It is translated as CASSFRGIEQYF.